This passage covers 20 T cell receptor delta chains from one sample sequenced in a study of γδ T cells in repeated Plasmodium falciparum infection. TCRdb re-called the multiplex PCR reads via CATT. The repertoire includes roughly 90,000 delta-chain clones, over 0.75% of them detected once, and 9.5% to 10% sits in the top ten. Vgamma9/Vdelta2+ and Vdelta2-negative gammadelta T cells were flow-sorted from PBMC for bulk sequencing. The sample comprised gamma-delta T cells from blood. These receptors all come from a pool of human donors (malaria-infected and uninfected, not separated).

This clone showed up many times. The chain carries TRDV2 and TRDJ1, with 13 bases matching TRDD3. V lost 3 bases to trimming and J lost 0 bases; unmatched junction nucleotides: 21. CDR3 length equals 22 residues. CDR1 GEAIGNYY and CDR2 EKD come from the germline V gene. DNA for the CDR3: TGTGCCTGTGACCCTGTTCCTACTGGGGGATACGCGAATGGGGGTTACACCGATAAACTCATCTTT. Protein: CACDPVPTGGYANGGYTDKLIF.

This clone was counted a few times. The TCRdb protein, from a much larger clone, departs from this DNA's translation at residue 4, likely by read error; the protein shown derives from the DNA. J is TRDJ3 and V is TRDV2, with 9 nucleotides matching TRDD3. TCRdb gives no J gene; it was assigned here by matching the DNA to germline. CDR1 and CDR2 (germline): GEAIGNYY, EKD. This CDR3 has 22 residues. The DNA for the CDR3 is TGTGCCTGTGTCACCGTCATCGCAAGGGGATACGAGAGCTCCTGGGACACCCGACAGATGTTTTTC. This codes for CACVTVIARGYESSWDTRQMFF.

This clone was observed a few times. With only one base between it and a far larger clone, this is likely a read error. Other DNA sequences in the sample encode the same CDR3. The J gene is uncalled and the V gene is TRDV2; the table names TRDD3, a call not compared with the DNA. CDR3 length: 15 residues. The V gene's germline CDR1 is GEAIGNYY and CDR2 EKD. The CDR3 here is CACDPVGGDGGELIF. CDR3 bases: TGTGCCTGTGACCCCGTAGGTGGGGATGGGGGCGAACTCATTTTT.

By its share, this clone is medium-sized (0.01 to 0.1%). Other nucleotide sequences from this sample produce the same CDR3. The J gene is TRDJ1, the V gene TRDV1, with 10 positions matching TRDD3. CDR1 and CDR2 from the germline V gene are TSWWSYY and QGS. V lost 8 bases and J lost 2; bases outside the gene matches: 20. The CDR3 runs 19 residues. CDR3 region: CALTITHGYLLGDTDKLIF. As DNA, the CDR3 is TGTGCTCTTACCATTACCCATGGTTATTTACTGGGGGATACCGATAAACTCATCTTT.

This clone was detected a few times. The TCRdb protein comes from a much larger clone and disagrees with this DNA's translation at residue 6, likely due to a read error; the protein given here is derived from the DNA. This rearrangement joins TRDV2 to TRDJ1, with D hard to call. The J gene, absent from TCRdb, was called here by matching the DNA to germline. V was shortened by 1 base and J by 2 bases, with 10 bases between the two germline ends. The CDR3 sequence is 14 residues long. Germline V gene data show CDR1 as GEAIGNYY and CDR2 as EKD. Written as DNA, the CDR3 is TGTGCCTGTGACACGACGGGGCTAACCGATAAACTCATCTTT. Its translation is CACDTTGLTDKLIF.

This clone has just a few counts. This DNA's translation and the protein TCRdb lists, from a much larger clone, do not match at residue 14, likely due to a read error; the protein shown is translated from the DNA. CDR3 in amino acids: CACDTLQDWGNNTYKLIF. The CDR3 DNA reads TGTGCCTGTGACACCCTACAGGACTGGGGGAACAACACCTATAAACTCATCTTT. The J gene is TRDJ1, the V gene TRDV2, with TRDD3 identical over 9 bases. Germline matching of the DNA provided the J gene here, since TCRdb leaves it blank. The CDR3 loop spans 18 amino acids. Germline CDR1 GEAIGNYY, CDR2 EKD.

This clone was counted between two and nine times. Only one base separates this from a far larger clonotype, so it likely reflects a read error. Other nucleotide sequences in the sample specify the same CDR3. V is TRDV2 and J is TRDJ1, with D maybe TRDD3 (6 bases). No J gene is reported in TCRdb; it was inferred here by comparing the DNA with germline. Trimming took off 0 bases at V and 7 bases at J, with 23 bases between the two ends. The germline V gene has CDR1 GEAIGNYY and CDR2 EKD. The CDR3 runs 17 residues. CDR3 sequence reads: CACDTRVDTGCECKLIF. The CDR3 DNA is TGTGCCTGTGACACCCGTGTTGATACTGGGTGTGAGTGTAAACTCATCTTT.

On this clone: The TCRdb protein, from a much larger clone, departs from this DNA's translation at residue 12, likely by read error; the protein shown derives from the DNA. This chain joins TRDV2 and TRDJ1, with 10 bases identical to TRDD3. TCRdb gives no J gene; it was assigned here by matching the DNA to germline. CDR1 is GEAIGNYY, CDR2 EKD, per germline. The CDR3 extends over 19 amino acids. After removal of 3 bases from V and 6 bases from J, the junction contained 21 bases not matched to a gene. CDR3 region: CACDSVHAGGYVKENKLIF. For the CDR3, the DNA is TGTGCCTGTGACTCCGTGCATGCGGGGGGATACGTGAAAGAGAATAAACTCATCTTT.

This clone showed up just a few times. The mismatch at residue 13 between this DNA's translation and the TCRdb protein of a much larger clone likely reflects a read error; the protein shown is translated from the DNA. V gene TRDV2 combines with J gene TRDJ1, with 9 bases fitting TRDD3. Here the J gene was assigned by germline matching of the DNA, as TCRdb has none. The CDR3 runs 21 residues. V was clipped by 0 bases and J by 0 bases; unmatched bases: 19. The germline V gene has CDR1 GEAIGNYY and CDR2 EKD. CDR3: CACDTVRPLTGGLQYTDKLIF. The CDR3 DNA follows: TGTGCCTGTGACACCGTTCGTCCCCTTACTGGGGGACTTCAGTACACCGATAAACTCATCTTT.

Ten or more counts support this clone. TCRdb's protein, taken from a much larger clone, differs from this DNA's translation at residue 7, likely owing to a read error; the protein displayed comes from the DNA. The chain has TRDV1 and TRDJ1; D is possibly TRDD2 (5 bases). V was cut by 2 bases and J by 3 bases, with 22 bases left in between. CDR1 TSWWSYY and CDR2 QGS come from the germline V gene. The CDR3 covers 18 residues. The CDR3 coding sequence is TGTGCTCTTGGGGAAAGGTCCTTCGAGTACGAGTCCTCCGATAAACTCATCTTT. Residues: CALGERSFEYESSDKLIF.

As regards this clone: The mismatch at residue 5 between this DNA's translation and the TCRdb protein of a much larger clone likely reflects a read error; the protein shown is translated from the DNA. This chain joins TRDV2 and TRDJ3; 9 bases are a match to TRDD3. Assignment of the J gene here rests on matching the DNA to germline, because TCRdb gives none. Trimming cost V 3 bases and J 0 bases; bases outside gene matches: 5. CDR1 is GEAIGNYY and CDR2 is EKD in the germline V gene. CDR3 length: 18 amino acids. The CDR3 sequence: CACDAGGYSSWDTRQMFF. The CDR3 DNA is TGTGCCTGTGACGCGGGGGGATACAGCTCCTGGGACACCCGACAGATGTTTTTC.

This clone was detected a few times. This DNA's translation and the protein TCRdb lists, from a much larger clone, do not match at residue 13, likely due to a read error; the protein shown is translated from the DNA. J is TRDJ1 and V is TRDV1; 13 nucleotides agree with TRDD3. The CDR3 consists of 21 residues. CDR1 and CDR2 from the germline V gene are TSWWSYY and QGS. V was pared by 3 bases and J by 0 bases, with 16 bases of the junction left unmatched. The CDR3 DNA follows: TGTGCTCTTGGGGATCTGGACGGTACTGGGGGATACGCCATATACACCGATAAACTCATCTTT. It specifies CALGDLDGTGGYAIYTDKLIF.

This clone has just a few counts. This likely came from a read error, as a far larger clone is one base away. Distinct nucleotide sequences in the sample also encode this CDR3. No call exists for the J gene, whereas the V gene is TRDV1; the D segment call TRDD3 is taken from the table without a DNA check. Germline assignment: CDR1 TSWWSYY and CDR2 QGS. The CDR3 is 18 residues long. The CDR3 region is CALGESNKLGDTSDKLIF. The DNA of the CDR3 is TGTGCTCTTGGGGAATCAAATAAACTGGGGGATACGTCCGATAAACTCATCTTC.

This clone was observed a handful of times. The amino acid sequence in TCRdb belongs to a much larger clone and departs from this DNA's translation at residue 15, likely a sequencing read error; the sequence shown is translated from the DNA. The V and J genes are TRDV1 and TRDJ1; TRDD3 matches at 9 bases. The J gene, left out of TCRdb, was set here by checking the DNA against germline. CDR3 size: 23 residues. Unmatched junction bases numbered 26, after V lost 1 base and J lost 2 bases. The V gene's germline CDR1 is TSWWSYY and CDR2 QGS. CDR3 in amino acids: CALGEHRNLRRNWGSPWTDKLIF. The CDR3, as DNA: TGTGCTCTTGGGGAACACAGGAACCTACGCCGTAACTGGGGGAGCCCGTGGACCGATAAACTCATCTTT.

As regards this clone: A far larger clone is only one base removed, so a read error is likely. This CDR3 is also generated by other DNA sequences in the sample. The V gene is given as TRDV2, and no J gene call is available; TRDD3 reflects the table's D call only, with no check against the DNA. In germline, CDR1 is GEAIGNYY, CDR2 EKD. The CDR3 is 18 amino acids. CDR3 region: CACDTLGDTAIGADKLIF. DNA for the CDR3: TGTGCCTGTGACACTCTGGGGGATACAGCTATAGGGGCCGATAAGCTCATCTTT.

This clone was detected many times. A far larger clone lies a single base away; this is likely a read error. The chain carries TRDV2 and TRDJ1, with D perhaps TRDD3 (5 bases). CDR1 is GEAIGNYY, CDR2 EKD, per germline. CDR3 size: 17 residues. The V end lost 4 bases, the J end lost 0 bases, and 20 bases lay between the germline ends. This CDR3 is CACDRLLRGPDTDKLIF. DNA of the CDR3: TGTGCCTGTGATAGATTGCTGCGGGGACCGGACACCGATAAACTCATCTTT.

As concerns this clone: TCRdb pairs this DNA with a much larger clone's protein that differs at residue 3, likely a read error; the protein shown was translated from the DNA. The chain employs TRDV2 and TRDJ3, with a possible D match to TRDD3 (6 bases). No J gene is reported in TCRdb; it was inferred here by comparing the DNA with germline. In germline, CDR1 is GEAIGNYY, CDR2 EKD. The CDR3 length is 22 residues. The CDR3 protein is CASDTVLGTPGSSSWDTRQMFF. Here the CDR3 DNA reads TGTGCCAGTGACACCGTGCTGGGGACACCGGGTTCCAGCTCCTGGGACACCCGACAGATGTTTTTC.

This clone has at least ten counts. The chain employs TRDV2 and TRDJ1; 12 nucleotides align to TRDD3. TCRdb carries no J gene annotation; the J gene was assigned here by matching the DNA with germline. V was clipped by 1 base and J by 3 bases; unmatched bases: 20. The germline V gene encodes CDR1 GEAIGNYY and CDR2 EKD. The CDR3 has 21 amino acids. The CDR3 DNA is TGTGCCTGTGACACGGTAATTGTATATACTGGGGGATACAAGGGGGCCGATAAACTCATCTTT. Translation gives CACDTVIVYTGGYKGADKLIF.

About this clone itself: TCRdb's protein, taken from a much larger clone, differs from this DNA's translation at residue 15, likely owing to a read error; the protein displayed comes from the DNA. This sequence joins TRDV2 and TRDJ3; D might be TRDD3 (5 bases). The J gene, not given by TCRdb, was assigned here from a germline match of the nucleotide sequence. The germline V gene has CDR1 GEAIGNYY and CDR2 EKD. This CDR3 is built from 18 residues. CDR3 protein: CACDTVTKSSWDTRKMFF. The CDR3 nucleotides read TGTGCCTGTGACACCGTTACTAAAAGCTCCTGGGACACCCGAAAGATGTTTTTC.

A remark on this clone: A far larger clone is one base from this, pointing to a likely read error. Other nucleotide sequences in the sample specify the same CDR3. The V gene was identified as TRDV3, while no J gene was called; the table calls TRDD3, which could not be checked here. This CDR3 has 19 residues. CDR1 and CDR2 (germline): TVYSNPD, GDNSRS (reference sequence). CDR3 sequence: CAFYLAFPPSFGGYASGIF. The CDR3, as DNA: TGTGCCTTCTACCTGGCCTTCCCTCCGTCTTTTGGGGGATACGCAAGCGGCATCTTT.